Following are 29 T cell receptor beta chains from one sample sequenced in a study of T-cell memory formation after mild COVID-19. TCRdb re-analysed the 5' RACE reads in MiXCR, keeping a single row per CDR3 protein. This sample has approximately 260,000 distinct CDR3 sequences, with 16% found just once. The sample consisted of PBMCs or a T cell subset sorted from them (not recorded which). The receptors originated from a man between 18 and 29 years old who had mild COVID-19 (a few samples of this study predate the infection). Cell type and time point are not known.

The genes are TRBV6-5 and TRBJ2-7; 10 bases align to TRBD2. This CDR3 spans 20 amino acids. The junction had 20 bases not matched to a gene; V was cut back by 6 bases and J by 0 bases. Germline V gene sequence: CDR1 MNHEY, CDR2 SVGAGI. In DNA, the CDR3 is TGTGCCAGCAGCACCTCCTTTCTAGCGGGAGCACGGAAAAGCTCCTACGAGCAGTACTTC. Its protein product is CASSTSFLAGARKSSYEQYF.

The CDR3 spells CASSAQRGIQETQYF. The DNA for the CDR3 is TGTGCCAGCAGCGCCCAGCGGGGAATCCAAGAGACCCAGTACTTC. This sequence joins TRBV5-4 and TRBJ2-5, with 7 positions matching TRBD2. The CDR3 extends over 15 amino acids. The V gene's germline CDR1 is SGHNT and CDR2 YYREEE (reference sequence). The junction had 7 bases not matched to a gene; V was cut back by 4 bases and J by 1 base.

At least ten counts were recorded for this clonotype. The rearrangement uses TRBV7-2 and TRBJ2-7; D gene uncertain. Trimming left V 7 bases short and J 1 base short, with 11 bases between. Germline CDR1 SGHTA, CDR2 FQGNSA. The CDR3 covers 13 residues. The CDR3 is CASTPGSSYEQYF. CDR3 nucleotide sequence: TGTGCCAGCACCCCCGGTTCTTCCTACGAGCAGTACTTC.

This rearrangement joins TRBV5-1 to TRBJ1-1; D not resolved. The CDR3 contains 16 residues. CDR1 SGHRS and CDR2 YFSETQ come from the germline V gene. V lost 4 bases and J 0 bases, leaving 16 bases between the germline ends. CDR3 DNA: TGCGCCAGCAGCCCCGGCGCGGGTTACCTGAACACTGAAGCTTTCTTT. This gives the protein CASSPGAGYLNTEAFF.

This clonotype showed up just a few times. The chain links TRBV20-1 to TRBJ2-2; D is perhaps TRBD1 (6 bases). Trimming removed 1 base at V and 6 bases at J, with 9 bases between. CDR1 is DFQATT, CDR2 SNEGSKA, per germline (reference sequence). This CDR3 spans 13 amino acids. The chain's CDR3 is CSARAQGPGELFF. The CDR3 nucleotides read TGCAGTGCTAGAGCACAGGGACCCGGGGAGCTGTTTTTT.

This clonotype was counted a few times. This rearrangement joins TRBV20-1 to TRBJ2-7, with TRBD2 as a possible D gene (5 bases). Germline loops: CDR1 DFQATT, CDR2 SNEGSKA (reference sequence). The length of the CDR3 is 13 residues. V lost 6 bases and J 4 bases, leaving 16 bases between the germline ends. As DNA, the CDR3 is TGCAGTGCCGGGTCCGGGGTTTGGTACGAGCAGTACGTC. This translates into CSAGSGVWYEQYV.

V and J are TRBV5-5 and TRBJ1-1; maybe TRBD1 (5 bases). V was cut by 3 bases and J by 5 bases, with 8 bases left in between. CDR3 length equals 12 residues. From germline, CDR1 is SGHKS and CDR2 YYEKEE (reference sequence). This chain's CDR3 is CASSSQGTEAFF. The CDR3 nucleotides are TGTGCCAGCAGCTCGCAGGGTACTGAAGCTTTCTTT.

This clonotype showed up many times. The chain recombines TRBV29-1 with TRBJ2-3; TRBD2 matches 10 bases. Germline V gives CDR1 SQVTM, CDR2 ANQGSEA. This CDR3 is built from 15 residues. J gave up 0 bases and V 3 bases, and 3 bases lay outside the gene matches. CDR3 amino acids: CSVDLAGVSTDTQYF. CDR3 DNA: TGCAGCGTTGATCTAGCGGGGGTGAGCACAGATACGCAGTATTTT.

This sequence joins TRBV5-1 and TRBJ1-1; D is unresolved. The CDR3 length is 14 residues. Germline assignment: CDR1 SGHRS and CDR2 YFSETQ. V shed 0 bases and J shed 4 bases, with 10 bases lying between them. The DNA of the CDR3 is TGCGCCAGCAGCTTGGCTGGTGTTAGCACTGAAGCTTTCTTT. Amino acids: CASSLAGVSTEAFF.

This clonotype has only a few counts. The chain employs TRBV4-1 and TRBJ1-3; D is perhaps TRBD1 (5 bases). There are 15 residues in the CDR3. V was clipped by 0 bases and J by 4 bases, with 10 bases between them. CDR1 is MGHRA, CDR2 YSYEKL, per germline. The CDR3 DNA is TGCGCCAGCAGCCAAGATCAGGGTTCAGGAAACACCATATATTTT. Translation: CASSQDQGSGNTIYF.

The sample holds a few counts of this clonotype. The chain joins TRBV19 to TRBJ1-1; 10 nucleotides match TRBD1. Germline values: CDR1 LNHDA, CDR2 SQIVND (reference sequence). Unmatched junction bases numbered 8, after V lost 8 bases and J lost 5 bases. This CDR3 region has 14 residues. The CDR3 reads CASGIRDRGTEAFF. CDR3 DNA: TGTGCCAGTGGCATAAGGGACAGGGGAACTGAAGCTTTCTTT.

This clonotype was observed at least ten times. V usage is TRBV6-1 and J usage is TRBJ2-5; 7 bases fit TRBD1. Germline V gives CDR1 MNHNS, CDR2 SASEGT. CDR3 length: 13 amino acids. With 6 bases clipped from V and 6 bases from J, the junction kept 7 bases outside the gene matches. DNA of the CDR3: TGTGCCAGCAGATGGGCAGGGGGTCAGACCCAGTACTTC. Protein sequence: CASRWAGGQTQYF.

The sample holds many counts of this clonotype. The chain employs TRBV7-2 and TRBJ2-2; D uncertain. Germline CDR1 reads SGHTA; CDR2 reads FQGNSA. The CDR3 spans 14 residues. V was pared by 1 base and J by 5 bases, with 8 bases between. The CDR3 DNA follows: TGTGCCAGCAGCTTAGGGATTTTAACCGGGGAGCTGTTTTTT. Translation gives CASSLGILTGELFF.

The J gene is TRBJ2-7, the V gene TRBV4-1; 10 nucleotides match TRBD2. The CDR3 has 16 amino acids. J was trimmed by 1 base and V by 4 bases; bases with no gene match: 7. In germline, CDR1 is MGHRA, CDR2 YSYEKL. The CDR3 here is CASSRILAGASYEQYF. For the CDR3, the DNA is TGCGCCAGCAGCCGCATCCTAGCGGGGGCTTCCTACGAGCAGTACTTC.

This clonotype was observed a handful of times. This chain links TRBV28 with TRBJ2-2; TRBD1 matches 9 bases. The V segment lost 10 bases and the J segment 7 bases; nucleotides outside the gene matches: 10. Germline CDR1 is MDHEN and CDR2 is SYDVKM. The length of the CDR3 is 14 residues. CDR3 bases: TGTGCCACTGCGGGACAGGGTTTTAACGGGGAGCTGTTTTTT. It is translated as CATAGQGFNGELFF.

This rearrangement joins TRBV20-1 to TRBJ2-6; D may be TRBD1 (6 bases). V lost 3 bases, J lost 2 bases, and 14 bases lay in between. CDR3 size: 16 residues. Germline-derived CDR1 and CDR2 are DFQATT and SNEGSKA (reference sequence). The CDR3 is CSARRNRVAGANVLTF. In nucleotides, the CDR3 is TGCAGTGCTAGGCGTAACAGGGTCGCTGGGGCCAACGTCCTGACTTTC.

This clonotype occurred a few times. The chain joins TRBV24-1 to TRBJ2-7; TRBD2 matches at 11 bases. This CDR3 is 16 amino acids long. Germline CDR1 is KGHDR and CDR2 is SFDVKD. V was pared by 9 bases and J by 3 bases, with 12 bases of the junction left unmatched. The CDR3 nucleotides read TGTGCCACCGAACGAAAGACTAGCGGGGTTTTCTACGAGCAGTACTTC. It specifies CATERKTSGVFYEQYF.

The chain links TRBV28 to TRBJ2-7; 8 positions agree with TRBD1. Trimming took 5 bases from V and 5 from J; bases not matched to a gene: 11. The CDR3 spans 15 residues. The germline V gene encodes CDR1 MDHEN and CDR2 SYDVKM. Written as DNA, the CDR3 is TGTGCCAGCAGTGGAGGACAGGGAGAGTTTGACGAGCAGTACTTC. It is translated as CASSGGQGEFDEQYF.

The CDR3 loop reads CASSRGLAKNIQYF. The CDR3 coding sequence is TGTGCCAGCAGCAGAGGGTTAGCCAAAAACATTCAGTACTTC. V is TRBV6-5 and J is TRBJ2-4; D is perhaps TRBD2 (5 bases). The CDR3 has 14 residues. V was pared by 6 bases and J by 0 bases, with 9 bases between. Germline V gives CDR1 MNHEY, CDR2 SVGAGI.

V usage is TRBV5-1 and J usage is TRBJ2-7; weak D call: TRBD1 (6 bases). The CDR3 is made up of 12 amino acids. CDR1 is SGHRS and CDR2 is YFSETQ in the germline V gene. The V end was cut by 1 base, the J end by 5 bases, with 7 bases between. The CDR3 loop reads CASSLTGNEQYV. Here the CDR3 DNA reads TGCGCCAGCAGCTTGACAGGGAACGAGCAGTACGTC.

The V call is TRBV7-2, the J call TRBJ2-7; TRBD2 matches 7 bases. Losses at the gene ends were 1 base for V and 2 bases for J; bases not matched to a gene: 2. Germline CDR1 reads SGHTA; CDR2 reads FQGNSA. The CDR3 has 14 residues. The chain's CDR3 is CASSLDGGAYEQYV. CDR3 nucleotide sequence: TGTGCCAGCAGCTTAGATGGGGGGGCCTACGAGCAGTACGTC.

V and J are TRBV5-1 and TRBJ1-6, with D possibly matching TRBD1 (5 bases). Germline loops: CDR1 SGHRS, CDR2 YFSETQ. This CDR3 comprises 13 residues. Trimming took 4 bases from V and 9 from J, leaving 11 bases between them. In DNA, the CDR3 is TGCGCCAGCAGCGTCGATCAGGGTTCACCCCTCCACTTT. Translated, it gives CASSVDQGSPLHF.

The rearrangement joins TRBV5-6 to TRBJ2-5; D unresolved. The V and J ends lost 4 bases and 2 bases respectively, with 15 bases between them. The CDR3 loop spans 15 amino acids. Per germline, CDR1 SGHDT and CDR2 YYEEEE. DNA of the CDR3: TGTGCCAGCAGCGCCGAGAGGAATATACAAGAGACCCAGTACTTC. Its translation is CASSAERNIQETQYF.

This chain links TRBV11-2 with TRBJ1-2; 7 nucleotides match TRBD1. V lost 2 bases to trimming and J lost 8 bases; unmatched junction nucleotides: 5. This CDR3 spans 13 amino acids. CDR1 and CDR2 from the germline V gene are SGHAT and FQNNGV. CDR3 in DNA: TGTGCCAGCAGCTTAAGGGGGCTAGGCGGCTACACCTTC. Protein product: CASSLRGLGGYTF.

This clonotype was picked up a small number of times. This CDR3 is CASSATGGQETQYF. The CDR3 DNA reads as TGTGCCAGCAGCGCCACCGGCGGGCAAGAGACCCAGTACTTC. The chain is built from TRBV9 and TRBJ2-5, with D maybe TRBD2 (5 bases). The length of the CDR3 is 14 residues. The V end lost 3 bases, the J end lost 2 bases, and 11 bases lay between the germline ends. Germline CDR1 and CDR2: SGDLS and YYNGEE.

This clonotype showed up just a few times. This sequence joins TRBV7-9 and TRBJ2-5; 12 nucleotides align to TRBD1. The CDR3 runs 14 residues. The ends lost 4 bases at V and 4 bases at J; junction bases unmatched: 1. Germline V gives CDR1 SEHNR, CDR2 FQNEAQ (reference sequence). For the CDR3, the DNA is TGTGCCAGCAGCTCGGGACAGGGGGCAGAGACCCAGTACTTC. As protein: CASSSGQGAETQYF.

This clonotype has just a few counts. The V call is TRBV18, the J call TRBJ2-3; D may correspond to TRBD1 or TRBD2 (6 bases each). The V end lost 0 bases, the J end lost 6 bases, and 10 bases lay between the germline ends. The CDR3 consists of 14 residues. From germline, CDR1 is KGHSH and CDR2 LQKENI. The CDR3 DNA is TGTGCCAGCTCACCACCGGGGGGCATCGATACGCAGTATTTT. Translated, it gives CASSPPGGIDTQYF.

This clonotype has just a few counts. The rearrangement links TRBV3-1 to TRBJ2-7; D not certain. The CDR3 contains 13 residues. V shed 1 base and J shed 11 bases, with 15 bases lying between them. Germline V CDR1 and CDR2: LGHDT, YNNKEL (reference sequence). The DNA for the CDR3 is TGTGCCAGCAGCCAAGCTCAGCAGCGATTAAAGTACTTC. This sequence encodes CASSQAQQRLKYF.

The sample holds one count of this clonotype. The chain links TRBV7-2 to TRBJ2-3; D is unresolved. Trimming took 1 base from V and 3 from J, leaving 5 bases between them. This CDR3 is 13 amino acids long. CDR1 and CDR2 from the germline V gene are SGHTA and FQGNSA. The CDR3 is CASSLGWTDTQYF. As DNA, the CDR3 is TGTGCCAGCAGCTTAGGGTGGACAGATACGCAGTATTTT.